The 32 T cell receptor beta chains in this list originate from one sample, sequenced in a study of regulatory T cells in long-lasting Graves disease. The sample's time point: persistent/refractory GD, antithyroid drugs over 5 years with positive TRAb. PBMC-derived RNA was used for the TCR library. In building TCR beta libraries, iRepertoire HTBI primers were used together with Arm-PCR of CDR3 regions. MiXCR was run by TCRdb on the multiplex PCR reads, yielding one entry per CDR3 protein. Here the sample spans nearly 350,000 distinct CDR3 sequences, about 20% being singletons. Sequenced material: peripheral blood mononuclear cells (PBMCs), taken when the disease was refractory, from a patient treated with antithyroid drugs. The source is a female donor with Graves disease.

In this sample, this clonotype turned up many times. The genes are TRBV12-3 or TRBV12-4 and TRBJ1-5; D is unresolved. The CDR3 runs 13 residues. Trimming took 2 bases from V and 7 from J, leaving 9 bases between them. CDR3 DNA sequence: TGTGCCAGCAGTTTAACCGGTGAACAGCCCCAGCATTTT. This gives the protein CASSLTGEQPQHF.

This clonotype was counted between two and nine times. This sequence joins TRBV6-5 and TRBJ1-6, with 8 bases aligning to TRBD1. CDR1 and CDR2 from the germline V gene are MNHEY and SVGAGI. Trimming took 6 bases from V and 8 from J; bases not matched to a gene: 6. CDR3 length equals 14 residues. The CDR3 reads CASSYGTGYSPLHF. As DNA, the CDR3 is TGTGCCAGCAGCTACGGGACAGGCTATTCACCCCTCCACTTT.

The chain links TRBV5-1 to TRBJ2-7; 8 nucleotides match TRBD2. Germline CDR1 and CDR2: SGHRS and YFSETQ. V dropped 4 bases and J dropped 5; count of bases not matched to a gene: 8. CDR3 length equals 14 residues. The CDR3 sequence is CASSIGAGDHEQYF. CDR3 in DNA: TGCGCCAGCAGCATCGGAGCGGGGGACCACGAGCAGTACTTC.

The sample holds many counts of this clonotype. The gene calls are TRBV11-2 and TRBJ2-6; no clear D gene. Trimming took off 4 bases at V and 0 bases at J, with 7 bases between the two ends. The length of the CDR3 is 15 residues. CDR1 is SGHAT and CDR2 is FQNNGV in the germline V gene. DNA for the CDR3: TGTGCCAGCAGCTACTCAGTCTCTGGGGCCAACGTCCTGACTTTC. Its translation is CASSYSVSGANVLTF.

V is TRBV11-2 and J is TRBJ2-7; 8 bases match TRBD2. Germline loops: CDR1 SGHAT, CDR2 FQNNGV. The CDR3 length is 17 residues. Trimming cost V 1 base and J 0 bases; bases outside gene matches: 8. In DNA form, the CDR3 reads TGTGCCAGCAGCTTAGTAGGGGCGACTAGCGCCTCCTACGAGCAGTACTTC. Its translation: CASSLVGATSASYEQYF.

This clonotype has ten or more counts. The chain couples TRBV12-3 or TRBV12-4 to TRBJ1-4; perhaps TRBD1 as D (5 bases). The CDR3 loop spans 14 amino acids. Trimming cost V 1 base and J 8 bases, with 11 bases left between them. CDR3 sequence: CASSLVAGPEKLFF. In nucleotides, the CDR3 is TGTGCCAGCAGTTTAGTGGCAGGGCCCGAAAAACTGTTTTTT.

The table lists this clonotype with many counts. This chain uses TRBV6-1 with TRBJ1-5, with TRBD1 matching 12 bases. The CDR3 runs to 15 residues. Trimming took 7 bases from V and 10 from J; bases not matched to a gene: 11. CDR1 and CDR2 (germline): MNHNS, SASEGT. Here the CDR3 reads CASTPGQGASGPQHF. The DNA for the CDR3 is TGTGCCAGCACTCCGGGACAGGGGGCTTCTGGCCCCCAGCATTTT.

This clonotype was picked up many times. The chain recombines TRBV5-1 with TRBJ1-1; the match to TRBD1 covers 7 bases. The CDR3 is made up of 15 amino acids. Unmatched junction bases numbered 9, after V lost 6 bases and J lost 1 base. CDR1 and CDR2 (germline): SGHRS, YFSETQ. The CDR3 DNA follows: TGCGCCAGCACTTCAGGGGGTTACTCGAACACTGAAGCTTTCTTT. This translates into CASTSGGYSNTEAFF.

The chain recombines TRBV6-2 or TRBV6-3 with TRBJ2-6, with 10 bases lining up with TRBD2. After removal of 2 bases from V and 1 base from J, the junction contained 5 bases not matched to a gene. From germline, CDR1 is MNHEY and CDR2 SVGEGT. This CDR3 is built from 18 residues. CDR3 region: CASSYTGLAVSGANVLTF. CDR3 DNA: TGTGCCAGCAGTTACACCGGACTAGCGGTTTCTGGGGCCAACGTCCTGACTTTC.

This clonotype was seen ten or more times. This sequence joins TRBV24-1 and TRBJ1-1; 10 bases are a match to TRBD1. Germline lookup yields CDR1 KGHDR and CDR2 SFDVKD. The CDR3 length is 16 residues. V dropped 3 bases and J dropped 5; count of bases not matched to a gene: 8. CDR3 coding DNA: TGTGCCACCAGTGATACCCGGACAGGGGGAGGGACTGAAGCTTTCTTT. It translates to CATSDTRTGGGTEAFF.

This clonotype came up a few times. The chain couples TRBV5-1 to TRBJ2-7; D not certain. V gave up 5 bases and J gave up 2 bases, with 14 bases separating them. CDR3 length equals 14 residues. The germline V gene has CDR1 SGHRS and CDR2 YFSETQ. The CDR3 here is CASRPDETTYEQYF. CDR3 nucleotides: TGCGCCAGCAGACCCGACGAAACCACCTACGAGCAGTACTTC.

This clonotype has more than one count but fewer than ten. The chain carries TRBV19 and TRBJ1-2; D not certain. The V gene's germline CDR1 is LNHDA and CDR2 SQIVND (reference sequence). The CDR3 contains 13 residues. Trimming shortened V by 5 bases and J by 1 base, and 8 bases separated the two germline ends. CDR3 in DNA: TGTGCCAGTAGTCTTAGCAGTAACTATGGCTACACCTTC. Translating it yields CASSLSSNYGYTF. Full variable domain (remainder filled in from reference TRBV19 and TRBJ1-2): DGGITQSPKYLFRKEGQNVTLSCEQNLNHDAMYWYRQDPGQGLRLIYYSQIVNDFQKGDIAEGYSVSREKKESFPLTVTSAQKNPTAFYLCASSLSSNYGYTFGSGTRLTVV.

The chain uses TRBV6-5 and TRBJ2-7, with 12 bases fitting TRBD2. Germline CDR1 and CDR2: MNHEY and SVGAGI. J gave up 5 bases and V 4 bases, and 3 bases lay outside the gene matches. The CDR3 covers 14 residues. The CDR3, as DNA: TGTGCCAGCAGTTCTAGCGGGGGGGCCCACGAGCAGTACTTC. Translating it yields CASSSSGGAHEQYF.

CDR3 region: CASSLGRRGQPQHF. The CDR3 DNA reads as TGTGCCAGCAGTTTAGGGAGGAGGGGGCAGCCCCAGCATTTT. The chain combines TRBV27 with TRBJ1-5, with a weak D call TRBD1 (6 bases). CDR1 and CDR2 (germline): MNHEY, SMNVEV (reference sequence). The CDR3 contains 14 residues. V lost 2 bases and J lost 7, with 12 bases in between.

This clonotype was seen repeatedly, ten times or more. V is TRBV11-2 and J is TRBJ1-4; D gene uncertain. From germline, CDR1 is SGHAT and CDR2 FQNNGV. Trimming pared 5 bases from V and 5 bases from J, leaving 12 bases between. The length of the CDR3 is 14 residues. CDR3 protein: CASSQRHGNEKLFF. The CDR3 nucleotides read TGTGCCAGCAGCCAGCGTCACGGGAATGAAAAACTGTTTTTT. The variable domain in full, with the rest retrieved from reference TRBV11-2 and TRBJ1-4, is EAGVAQSPRYKIIEKRQSVAFWCNPISGHATLYWYQQILGQGPKLLIQFQNNGVVDDSQLPKDRFSAERLKGVDSTLKIQPAKLEDSAVYLCASSQRHGNEKLFFGSGTQLSVL.

The sample holds many counts of this clonotype. The V gene is TRBV6-2 or TRBV6-3, the J gene TRBJ1-1; no clear D. Germline loops: CDR1 MNHEY, CDR2 SVGEGT. With 0 bases removed from V and 1 base from J, the gap between germline ends came to 6 bases. The CDR3 covers 14 residues. The CDR3 nucleotides are TGTGCCAGCAGTTACTCGCAGACGAACACTGAAGCTTTCTTT. It encodes CASSYSQTNTEAFF.

J is TRBJ2-1 and V is TRBV30; 8 bases align to TRBD2. CDR3 size: 13 residues. CDR1 and CDR2 from the germline V gene are GTSNPN and SVGIG (reference sequence). V shed 3 bases, J shed 7 bases, and the junction held 5 bases outside the gene matches. CDR3 region: CAWSRGGLNEQFF. The CDR3 nucleotides read TGTGCCTGGAGCCGGGGGGGCCTGAATGAGCAGTTCTTC.

This clonotype showed up just a few times. The rearrangement links TRBV2 to TRBJ2-7; the D gene could be TRBD1 or TRBD2 (5 bases each). Germline V CDR1 and CDR2: SNHLY, FYNNEI. Trimming shortened V by 7 bases and J by 6 bases, and 16 bases separated the two germline ends. This CDR3 contains 13 residues. The CDR3 nucleotides read TGTGCCAGCAAGCCCGAGGGGTTTTTCGAGCAGTACTTC. As protein: CASKPEGFFEQYF. The full variable domain, in which reference TRBV2 and TRBJ2-7 provide the parts outside the CDR3, is EPEVTQTPSHQVTQMGQEVILRCVPISNHLYFYWYRQILGQKVEFLVSFYNNEISEKSEIFDDQFSVERPDGSNFTLKIRSTKLEDSAMYFCASKPEGFFEQYFGPGTRLTVT.

The rearrangement joins TRBV7-2 to TRBJ2-2; TRBD2 aligns across 7 bases. Germline CDR1 reads SGHTA; CDR2 reads FQGNSA. The CDR3 has 15 residues. Trimming at V came to 6 bases and at J to 1 base, leaving 5 bases not matched to a gene. DNA for the CDR3: TGTGCCAGCAGGGCGGGGAGGGTGAACACCGGGGAGCTGTTTTTT. This codes for CASRAGRVNTGELFF.

As to this clonotype: A much larger clonotype is one base distant, so this may be a read error. The J gene is TRBJ2-5, the V gene TRBV6-5, with D perhaps matching TRBD2 (5 bases). Germline CDR1 MNHEY, CDR2 SVGAGI. The V end was cut by 2 bases, the J end by 9 bases, with 16 bases between. The CDR3 has 14 residues. The CDR3 bases are TGTGCCAGCAGTTACCGGTCCGGACTCTCGGCCCAGTACTTC. Its protein product is CASSYRSGLSAQYF.

As to this clonotype: Since a much larger clone is just one base distant, this may be a read error. The chain couples TRBV6-5 to TRBJ2-5, with D perhaps matching TRBD1 (6 bases). The germline V gene has CDR1 MNHEY and CDR2 SVGAGI. The length of the CDR3 is 12 residues. Written as DNA, the CDR3 is TGTACCAGCAGTTATACAGGGGAGACCCAGTACTTC. It encodes CTSSYTGETQYF.

The chain couples TRBV7-6 to TRBJ2-7; 9 bases line up with TRBD1. This CDR3 comprises 16 residues. The ends lost 5 bases at V and 2 bases at J; junction bases unmatched: 10. Germline V gene lookup returns CDR1 SGHVS and CDR2 FNYEAQ. The DNA for the CDR3 is TGTGCCAGCAGCCATACCTTAGGACAGGGGACCTACGAGCAGTACTTC. Translating it yields CASSHTLGQGTYEQYF.

A remark on this clonotype: At one end the junction does not follow the germline gene, possibly because of a read error. The rearrangement uses TRBV7-7 and TRBJ2-3; 8 bases line up with TRBD2. CDR1 and CDR2 (germline): SSHAT, FNYEAQ (reference sequence). The CDR3 sequence is 13 residues long. CDR3 sequence (DNA): TGTGCTAGCAGCTTAGTAGCGGGGGATACGCAGTATTTT. Translating gives CASSLVAGDTQYF.

This clonotype was recorded many times. The chain combines TRBV10-1 with TRBJ1-2; D is ambiguous. Trimming took 0 bases from V and 2 from J, leaving 7 bases between them. The CDR3 covers 14 residues. Germline V CDR1 and CDR2: WNHNN, SYGVQD (reference sequence). In nucleotides, the CDR3 is TGCGCCAGCAGTGAGTCGATCGGGAACTATGGCTACACCTTC. Its protein product is CASSESIGNYGYTF.

This clonotype was seen many times. The chain recombines TRBV7-2 with TRBJ2-7, with 11 bases that match TRBD2. With V trimmed by 1 base and J by 4 bases, 0 bases remained unmatched. This CDR3 spans 14 amino acids. Germline V gene data show CDR1 as SGHTA and CDR2 as FQGNSA. The CDR3 coding sequence is TGTGCCAGCAGCTTAGTAGCGGGGGGGTACGAGCAGTACTTC. Its protein product is CASSLVAGGYEQYF.

This clonotype was seen a handful of times. The rearrangement joins TRBV7-2 to TRBJ2-5; maybe TRBD1 (6 bases). The germline gives CDR1 SGHTA, CDR2 FQGNSA. Trimming stripped 1 base from V and 2 bases from J, with 11 bases between. This CDR3 comprises 15 residues. CDR3 bases: TGTGCCAGCAGCTTAGTGGGCAGGGGACAAGAGACCCAGTACTTC. Residues: CASSLVGRGQETQYF.

This clonotype was recorded a few times. This chain uses TRBV7-3 with TRBJ2-6; weak D call: TRBD2 (5 bases). In germline, CDR1 is SGHTA, CDR2 FQGTGA. The length of the CDR3 is 16 residues. Trimming took 5 bases from V and 4 from J, leaving 15 bases between them. The DNA of the CDR3 is TGTGCCAGCAGCCCCTCGGCCCCGGGGGGGGCCAACGTCCTGACTTTC. This gives the protein CASSPSAPGGANVLTF.

This clonotype was detected many times. CDR3 residues: CASSLGLQNSNQPQHF. CDR3 nucleotides: TGTGCCAGCAGCTTGGGACTCCAGAATAGCAATCAGCCCCAGCATTTT. This chain connects TRBV5-5 to TRBJ1-5, with D hard to call. The V end was cut by 0 bases, the J end by 0 bases, with 10 bases between. The CDR3 covers 16 residues. The V gene's germline CDR1 is SGHKS and CDR2 YYEKEE (reference sequence). The full variable domain, completed using reference TRBV5-5 and TRBJ1-5, is DAGVTQSPTHLIKTRGQQVTLRCSPISGHKSVSWYQQVLGQGPQFIFQYYEKEERGRGNFPDRFSARQFPNYSSELNVNALLLGDSALYLCASSLGLQNSNQPQHFGDGTRLSIL.

There are many counts of this clonotype. V gene TRBV5-1 combines with J gene TRBJ1-1; TRBD1 aligns across 7 bases. This CDR3 has 13 amino acids. Germline CDR1 is SGHRS and CDR2 is YFSETQ. The junction had 13 bases not matched to a gene; V was cut back by 5 bases and J by 12 bases. The CDR3 here is CASRVVGQGDSFF. CDR3 sequence (DNA): TGCGCCAGCAGGGTGGTGGGCCAGGGGGATTCTTTCTTT.

The chain is built from TRBV6-1 and TRBJ1-1; TRBD1 might be the D (5 bases). This CDR3 is 15 amino acids long. The V end was cut by 8 bases, the J end by 1 base, with 17 bases between. CDR1 MNHNS and CDR2 SASEGT come from the germline V gene. The CDR3 region has the DNA TGTGCCAGCCACGTTGAAGGGGCAGGGAACACTGAAGCTTTCTTT. Protein sequence: CASHVEGAGNTEAFF.

The CDR3 DNA is TGTGCCAGCACACTCGGACAGGGAGGTGAGACCCAGTACTTC. This translates into CASTLGQGGETQYF. V gene TRBV6-1 combines with J gene TRBJ2-5; TRBD1 matches at 8 bases. Germline V gene data show CDR1 as MNHNS and CDR2 as SASEGT. This CDR3 contains 14 residues. V gave up 7 bases and J gave up 5 bases; unmatched junction bases: 9.

The sample holds many counts of this clonotype. One end of the junction does not line up with germline, which may come from a read error. CDR3 coding DNA: TGTGCCAGCAGTGCCGGGACAGGGGACAATCAGCCCCAGCATTTT. Its protein product is CASSAGTGDNQPQHF. This chain links TRBV5-1 with TRBJ1-5, with 10 nucleotides matching TRBD1. The CDR3 contains 15 residues. Germline CDR1 reads SGHRS; CDR2 reads YFSETQ.